These 28 T cell receptor beta chains were all obtained from the same sample, sequenced in a study of cytomegalovirus exposure and HLA in healthy donors. Some clones are missing from TCRdb's copy, which holds only in-frame ones; the method was immunoSEQ multiplex PCR. The sample holds over 120,000 clones, approximately 94% seen once. Sequencing was done on a sample of PBMCs. All receptors come from a man aged 18 to 29 in good health and CMV-seropositive.

The chain combines TRBV27 with TRBJ2-2, with 9 bases fitting TRBD2. Germline assignment: CDR1 MNHEY and CDR2 SMNVEV (reference sequence). The V gene end was trimmed by 3 bases and the J gene end by 3 bases; junction bases not matched to a gene: 5. The CDR3 runs 16 residues. CDR3 region: CASSFAGGDYTGELFF. CDR3 bases: TGTGCCAGCAGTTTTGCGGGAGGGGACTACACCGGGGAGCTGTTTTTT.

Only one count was recorded for this clone. V usage is TRBV9 and J usage is TRBJ1-3; D is perhaps TRBD1 (6 bases). V shed 6 bases and J shed 3 bases, with 13 bases lying between them. The CDR3 has 14 residues. Looked up from germline, CDR1 is SGDLS and CDR2 is YYNGEE. The DNA of the CDR3 is TGTGCCAGCATGCAGGGGCGCGATGGAAACACCATATATTTT. It codes for CASMQGRDGNTIYF.

This sequence joins TRBV5-1 and TRBJ2-1; 9 positions match TRBD1. This CDR3 is built from 17 residues. The V and J ends lost 4 bases and 2 bases, in that order; junction bases with no gene match: 10. From germline, CDR1 is SGHRS and CDR2 YFSETQ. CDR3 loop: CASSGGQGISPYNEQFF. The CDR3 DNA is TGCGCCAGCAGCGGAGGACAGGGGATAAGTCCCTACAATGAGCAGTTCTTC.

The chain carries TRBV9 and TRBJ2-3, with D possibly TRBD1 on 5 matching bases. The V gene's germline CDR1 is SGDLS and CDR2 YYNGEE. The CDR3 covers 15 residues. Between the trimmed V and J ends, which lost 0 bases and 1 base, there was a span of 9 bases. Written as DNA, the CDR3 is TGTGCCAGCAGCGTAGGCAGGGCCGGCACAGATACGCAGTATTTT. It translates to CASSVGRAGTDTQYF. Based on the CDR3 plus reference TRBV9 and TRBJ2-3, the full variable domain is DSGVTQTPKHLITATGQRVTLRCSPRSGDLSVYWYQQSLDQGLQFLIQYYNGEERAKGNILERFSAQQFPDLHSELNLSSLELGDSALYFCASSVGRAGTDTQYFGPGTRLTVL.

The gene calls are TRBV19 and TRBJ1-5; D is ambiguous. V lost 3 bases and J lost 0, with 9 bases in between. Germline assignment: CDR1 LNHDA and CDR2 SQIVND (reference sequence). The CDR3 is 15 residues long. The chain's CDR3 is CASSIGQYSNQPQHF. The CDR3 bases are TGTGCCAGTAGTATTGGCCAGTATAGCAATCAGCCCCAGCATTTT.

The chain combines TRBV7-2 with TRBJ2-5, with D hard to call. CDR1 and CDR2 (germline): SGHTA, FQGNSA. With 6 bases removed from V and 2 bases from J, the gap between germline ends came to 13 bases. The CDR3 is 14 residues long. The CDR3 DNA follows: TGTGCCAGCAGTCTTCCAGGTGGGCAAGAGACCCAGTACTTC. Amino acid sequence: CASSLPGGQETQYF.

This clone occurred a few times. The chain carries TRBV10-2 and TRBJ2-2; D unclear. V dropped 8 bases and J dropped 6 bases, with 22 bases sitting between them. Germline V gene lookup returns CDR1 WSHSY and CDR2 SAAADI. CDR3 length equals 16 residues. The CDR3 sequence is CASRSAETYPSGELFF. The CDR3 DNA is TGCGCCAGCCGCTCCGCCGAAACCTACCCCTCCGGGGAGCTGTTTTTT.

This clone was seen only a few times. V is TRBV10-2 and J is TRBJ2-7, with D unclear. The CDR3 is made up of 13 amino acids. Trimming took off 2 bases at V and 1 base at J, with 6 bases between the two ends. Germline values: CDR1 WSHSY, CDR2 SAAADI. This chain's CDR3 is CASSEMRSYEQYF. The CDR3 nucleotides are TGCGCCAGCAGTGAGATGAGGTCCTACGAGCAGTACTTC.

The table lists this clone with a count of one. The CDR3 reads CASSFIAGHNEQFF. The CDR3 bases are TGTGCCAGCAGCTTCATAGCGGGGCACAATGAGCAGTTCTTC. V gene TRBV7-3 combines with J gene TRBJ2-1, with 8 nucleotides matching TRBD2. CDR3 size: 14 residues. Per the germline V gene, CDR1 is SGHTA and CDR2 is FQGTGA. After removal of 3 bases from V and 5 bases from J, the junction contained 3 bases not matched to a gene.

V is TRBV11-3 and J is TRBJ2-3; 8 bases fit TRBD2. Trimming removed 1 base from V and 0 bases from J; junction bases left unmatched: 3. CDR1 is SGHNT, CDR2 YENEEA, per germline. The CDR3 totals 16 residues. CDR3: CASSLASGLSTDTQYF. The CDR3 bases are TGTGCCAGCAGCTTAGCTAGCGGGCTTAGCACAGATACGCAGTATTTT.

The chain carries TRBV7-9 and TRBJ1-6, with 8 bases lining up with TRBD1. This CDR3 has 18 residues. Germline CDR1 and CDR2: SEHNR and FQNEAQ (reference sequence). V lost 1 base, J lost 4 bases, and 9 bases stayed unmatched. The CDR3: CASSLGHLGQGYNSPLHF. CDR3 sequence (DNA): TGTGCCAGCAGCTTAGGGCACCTCGGACAGGGTTATAATTCACCCCTCCACTTT.

This chain joins TRBV7-9 and TRBJ1-2; 12 bases are a match to TRBD1. Germline values: CDR1 SEHNR, CDR2 FQNEAQ (reference sequence). There are 15 residues in the CDR3. Trimming cost V 5 bases and J 6 bases; bases outside gene matches: 7. The CDR3 spells CASSTGQGADDGYTF. CDR3 coding DNA: TGTGCCAGCAGCACGGGACAGGGGGCGGACGATGGCTACACCTTC.

The V gene is TRBV29-1, the J gene TRBJ1-1; TRBD1 is a possible D gene (6 bases). CDR3 length equals 12 residues. Germline V gives CDR1 SQVTM, CDR2 ANQGSEA. V was trimmed by 4 bases and J by 5 bases, leaving 11 bases between them. CDR3 DNA: TGCAGCGTTGGTTCAGGGGTTACTGAAGCTTTCTTT. Protein: CSVGSGVTEAFF.

The chain couples TRBV28 to TRBJ2-7; D is perhaps TRBD1 (6 bases). V gave up 7 bases and J gave up 2 bases, with 6 bases separating them. The CDR3 contains 11 residues. Germline-derived CDR1 and CDR2 are MDHEN and SYDVKM. The CDR3 DNA is TGTGCCAGCACAGGGGCCTACGAGCAGTACTTC. This codes for CASTGAYEQYF.

The gene calls are TRBV2 and TRBJ1-4, with 7 bases aligning to TRBD1. V was pared by 2 bases and J by 10 bases, with 13 bases of the junction left unmatched. This CDR3 is 16 amino acids long. Germline V gene data show CDR1 as SNHLY and CDR2 as FYNNEI. The CDR3, as DNA: TGTGCCAGCAGTGAAATACAGGGGCTCTCTCTGGGAAAACTGTTTTTT. Its translation is CASSEIQGLSLGKLFF.

The J gene is TRBJ1-1, the V gene TRBV4-1; TRBD1 aligns across 10 bases. The CDR3 has 16 residues. The V segment lost 1 base and the J segment 1 base; nucleotides outside the gene matches: 3. In germline, CDR1 is MGHRA, CDR2 YSYEKL. The CDR3 reads CASSQGGDRGNTEAFF. The CDR3 nucleotides are TGCGCCAGCAGCCAAGGGGGGGACAGGGGGAACACTGAAGCTTTCTTT.

V and J are TRBV28 and TRBJ1-5; no definite D call. CDR3 length: 14 amino acids. V was pared by 3 bases and J by 7 bases, with 13 bases between. Germline CDR1 reads MDHEN; CDR2 reads SYDVKM. The CDR3 sequence is CASSFSGITQPQHF. As DNA, the CDR3 is TGTGCCAGCAGTTTCTCAGGAATCACCCAGCCCCAGCATTTT.

The chain couples TRBV9 to TRBJ1-2; D possibly corresponds to TRBD1 (6 bases). V was cut by 4 bases and J by 4 bases, with 14 bases left in between. Germline CDR1 and CDR2: SGDLS and YYNGEE. There are 14 residues in the CDR3. For the CDR3, the DNA is TGTGCCAGCAGCCCGGGTGGACAGTTCTATGGCTACACCTTC. It encodes CASSPGGQFYGYTF.

This clone was detected a few times. V gene TRBV28 combines with J gene TRBJ2-5, with 9 positions matching TRBD1. Germline V gene data show CDR1 as MDHEN and CDR2 as SYDVKM. V gave up 4 bases and J gave up 4 bases; unmatched junction bases: 10. This CDR3 has 16 residues. This CDR3 reads CASSSPGTGFGETQYF. CDR3 DNA: TGTGCCAGCAGTTCACCCGGGACAGGGTTTGGAGAGACCCAGTACTTC.

This chain links TRBV19 with TRBJ1-5; no definite D call. Germline loops: CDR1 LNHDA, CDR2 SQIVND (reference sequence). The CDR3 extends over 12 amino acids. The V end lost 1 base, the J end lost 6 bases, and 4 bases lay between the germline ends. CDR3 nucleotide sequence: TGTGCCAGTAGTATAGGGAGTCAGCCCCAGCATTTT. Amino acids: CASSIGSQPQHF.

This rearrangement joins TRBV6-1 to TRBJ2-5; D is perhaps TRBD2 (5 bases). The CDR3 sequence is 15 residues long. Germline values: CDR1 MNHNS, CDR2 SASEGT. Trimming took off 3 bases at V and 4 bases at J, with 15 bases between the two ends. The CDR3 loop is CASSEVRHSGETQYF. The CDR3 DNA follows: TGTGCCAGCAGTGAGGTCCGACACAGCGGAGAGACCCAGTACTTC.

The chain employs TRBV25-1 and TRBJ1-1, with unresolved D. The germline V gene encodes CDR1 MGHDK and CDR2 SYGVNS. This CDR3 is built from 13 residues. Trimming removed 3 bases at V and 8 bases at J, with 13 bases between. The CDR3 DNA follows: TGTGCCAGCAGTGACTCTTCGGTCGAGGAAGCTTTCTTT. This codes for CASSDSSVEEAFF.

The V call is TRBV9, the J call TRBJ2-1; a possible D gene is TRBD2 (5 bases). Trimming took 0 bases from V and 4 from J, leaving 20 bases between them. CDR3 size: 18 residues. Per the germline V gene, CDR1 is SGDLS and CDR2 is YYNGEE. CDR3 bases: TGTGCCAGCAGCGTAGGACACGGGATCCTTACTTTTTACAATGAGCAGTTCTTC. This gives the protein CASSVGHGILTFYNEQFF.

The rearrangement joins TRBV7-8 to TRBJ1-3; TRBD1 might be the D (5 bases). The CDR3 runs 18 residues. Trimming removed 1 base at V and 4 bases at J, with 20 bases between. Germline lookup yields CDR1 SGHVS and CDR2 FQNEAQ. The CDR3 protein is CASSLGVGAVVGGNTIYF. DNA of the CDR3: TGTGCCAGCAGCTTAGGGGTAGGGGCGGTAGTCGGGGGAAACACCATATATTTT.

The chain combines TRBV13 with TRBJ2-3; TRBD2 matches 10 bases. Trimming cost V 5 bases and J 3 bases; bases outside gene matches: 5. Looked up from germline, CDR1 is PRHDT and CDR2 is FYEKMQ (reference sequence). The CDR3 has 15 amino acids. CDR3 bases: TGTGCCAGCAGCGTCGGGACTAGCGAGACAGATACGCAGTATTTT. Its protein product is CASSVGTSETDTQYF.

The CDR3 region is CASSGGAEGTDTQYF. Written as DNA, the CDR3 is TGTGCCAGCTCTGGCGGGGCAGAGGGCACAGATACGCAGTATTTT. The V and J genes are TRBV28 and TRBJ2-3, with D tentatively TRBD2 (6 bases). Germline V gene sequence: CDR1 MDHEN, CDR2 SYDVKM. V lost 8 bases and J 1 base, leaving 16 bases between the germline ends. The CDR3 consists of 15 residues.

This clone was counted only a few times. The chain combines TRBV2 with TRBJ1-3; a possible D gene is TRBD1 (5 bases). There are 14 residues in the CDR3. The germline V gene has CDR1 SNHLY and CDR2 FYNNEI. Trimming took 4 bases from V and 4 from J, leaving 11 bases between them. The CDR3 here is CASSVGGSGNTIYF. Written as DNA, the CDR3 is TGTGCCAGCAGTGTCGGGGGATCAGGAAACACCATATATTTT.

This clone appeared once. For the CDR3, the DNA is TGTGCCTGGACCCTAGGCCGGGGGGAAGCTTTCTTT. This codes for CAWTLGRGEAFF. J is TRBJ1-1 and V is TRBV30; tentatively, D is TRBD1 (5 bases). The CDR3 consists of 12 residues. V lost 4 bases to trimming and J lost 8 bases, with 14 bases between them. Germline loops: CDR1 GTSNPN, CDR2 SVGIG (reference sequence). Using reference TRBV30 and TRBJ1-1 for the parts outside the CDR3, the full variable domain is SQTIHQWPATLVQPVGSPLSLECTVEGTSNPNLYWYRQAAGRGLQLLFYSVGIGQISSEVPQNLSASRPQDRQFILSSKKLLLSDSGFYLCAWTLGRGEAFFGQGTRLTVV.